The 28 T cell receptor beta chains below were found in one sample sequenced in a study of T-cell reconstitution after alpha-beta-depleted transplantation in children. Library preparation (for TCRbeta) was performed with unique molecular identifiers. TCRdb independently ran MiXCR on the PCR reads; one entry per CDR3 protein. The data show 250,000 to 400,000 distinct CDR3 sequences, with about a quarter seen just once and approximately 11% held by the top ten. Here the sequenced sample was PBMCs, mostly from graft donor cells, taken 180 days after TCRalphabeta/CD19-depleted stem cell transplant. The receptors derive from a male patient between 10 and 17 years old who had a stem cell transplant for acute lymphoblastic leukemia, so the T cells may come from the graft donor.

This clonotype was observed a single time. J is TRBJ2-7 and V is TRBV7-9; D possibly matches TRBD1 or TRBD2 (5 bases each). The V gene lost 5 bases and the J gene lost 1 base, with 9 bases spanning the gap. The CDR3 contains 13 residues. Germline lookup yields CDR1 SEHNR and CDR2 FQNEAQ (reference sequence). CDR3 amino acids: CASSGTESYEQYF. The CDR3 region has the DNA TGTGCCAGCAGCGGGACGGAATCCTACGAGCAGTACTTC.

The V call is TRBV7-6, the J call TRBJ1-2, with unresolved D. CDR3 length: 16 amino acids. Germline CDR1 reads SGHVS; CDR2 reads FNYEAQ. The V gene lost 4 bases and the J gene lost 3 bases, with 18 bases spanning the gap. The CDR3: CASSWAGPSNYYGYTF. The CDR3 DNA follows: TGTGCCAGCAGCTGGGCCGGGCCCTCAAACTACTATGGCTACACCTTC.

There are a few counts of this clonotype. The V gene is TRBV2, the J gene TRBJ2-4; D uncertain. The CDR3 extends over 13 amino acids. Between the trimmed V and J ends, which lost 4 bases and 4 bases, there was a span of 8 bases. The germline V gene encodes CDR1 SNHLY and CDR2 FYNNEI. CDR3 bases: TGTGCCAGCAGTGGGTCGGTTAAAAACATTCAGTACTTC. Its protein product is CASSGSVKNIQYF.

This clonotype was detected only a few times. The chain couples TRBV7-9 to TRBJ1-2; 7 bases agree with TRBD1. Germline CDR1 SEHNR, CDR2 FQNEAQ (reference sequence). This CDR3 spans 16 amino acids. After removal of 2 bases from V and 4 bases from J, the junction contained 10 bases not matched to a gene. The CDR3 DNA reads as TGTGCCAGCAGCTTAAAGCCTCAGGGGGAGATCTATGGCTACACCTTC. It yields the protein CASSLKPQGEIYGYTF.

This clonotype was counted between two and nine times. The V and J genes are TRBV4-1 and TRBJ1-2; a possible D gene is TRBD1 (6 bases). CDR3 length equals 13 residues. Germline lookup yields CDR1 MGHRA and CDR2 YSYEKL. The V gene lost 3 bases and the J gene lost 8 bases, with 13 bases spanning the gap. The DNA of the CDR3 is TGCGCCAGCAGCCACTTCGACAGGCTAGGCTACACCTTC. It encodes CASSHFDRLGYTF.

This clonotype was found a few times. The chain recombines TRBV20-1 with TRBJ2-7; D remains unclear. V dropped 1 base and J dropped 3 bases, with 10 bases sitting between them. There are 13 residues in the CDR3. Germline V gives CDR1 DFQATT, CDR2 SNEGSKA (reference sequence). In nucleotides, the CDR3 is TGCAGTGCTAGAGGGGAACGCTTCTACGAGCAGTACTTC. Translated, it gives CSARGERFYEQYF.

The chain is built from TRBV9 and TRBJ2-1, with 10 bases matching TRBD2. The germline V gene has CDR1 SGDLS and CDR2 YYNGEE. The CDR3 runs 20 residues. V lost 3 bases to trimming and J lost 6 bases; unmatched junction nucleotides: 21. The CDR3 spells CASSGRQGRLAGYLGNEQFF. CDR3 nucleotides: TGTGCCAGCAGCGGGCGACAGGGACGACTAGCGGGTTATCTAGGCAATGAGCAGTTCTTC.

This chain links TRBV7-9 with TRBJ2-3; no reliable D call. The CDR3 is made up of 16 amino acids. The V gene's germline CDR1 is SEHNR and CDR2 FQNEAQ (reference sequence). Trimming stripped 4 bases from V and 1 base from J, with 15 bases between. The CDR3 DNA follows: TGTGCCAGCAGCTCCGCAAGGGTTGGGGGCACAGATACGCAGTATTTT. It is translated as CASSSARVGGTDTQYF.

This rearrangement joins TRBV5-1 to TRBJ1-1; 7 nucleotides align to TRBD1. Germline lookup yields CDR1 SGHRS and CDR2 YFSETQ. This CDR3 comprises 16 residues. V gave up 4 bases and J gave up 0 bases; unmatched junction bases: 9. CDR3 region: CASSPSGTDMNTEAFF. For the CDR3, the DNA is TGCGCCAGCAGCCCCTCCGGGACAGATATGAACACTGAAGCTTTCTTT.

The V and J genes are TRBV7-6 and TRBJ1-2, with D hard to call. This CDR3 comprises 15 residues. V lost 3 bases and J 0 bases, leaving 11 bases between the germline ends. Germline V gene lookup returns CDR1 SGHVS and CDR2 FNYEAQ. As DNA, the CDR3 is TGTGCCAGCAGCTTTTATCACAGTGCTAACTATGGCTACACCTTC. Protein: CASSFYHSANYGYTF.

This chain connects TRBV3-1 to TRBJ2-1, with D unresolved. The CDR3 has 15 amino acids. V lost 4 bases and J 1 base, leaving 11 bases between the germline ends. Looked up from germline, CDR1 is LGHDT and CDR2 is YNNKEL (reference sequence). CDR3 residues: CASSLGSVSYNEQFF. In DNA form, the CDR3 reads TGTGCCAGCAGCCTAGGATCCGTTTCCTACAATGAGCAGTTCTTC.

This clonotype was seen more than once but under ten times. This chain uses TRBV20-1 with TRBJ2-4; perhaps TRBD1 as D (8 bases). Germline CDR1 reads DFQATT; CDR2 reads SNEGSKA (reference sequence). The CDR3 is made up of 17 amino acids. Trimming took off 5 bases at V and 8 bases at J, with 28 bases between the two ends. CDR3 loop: CSASTHKTGAGEDIQYF. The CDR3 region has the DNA TGCAGTGCTTCCACCCACAAGACAGGGGCGGGAGAAGACATTCAGTACTTC.

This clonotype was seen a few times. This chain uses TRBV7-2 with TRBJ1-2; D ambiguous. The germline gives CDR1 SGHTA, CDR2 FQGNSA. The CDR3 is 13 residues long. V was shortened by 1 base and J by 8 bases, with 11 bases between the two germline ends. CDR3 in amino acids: CASSLELSWGYTF. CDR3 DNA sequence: TGTGCCAGCAGCTTAGAGCTCAGTTGGGGCTACACCTTC. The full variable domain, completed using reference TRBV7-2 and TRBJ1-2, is GAGVSQSPSNKVTEKGKDVELRCDPISGHTALYWYRQSLGQGLEFLIYFQGNSAPDKSGLPSDRFSAERTGGSVSTLTIQRTQQEDSAVYLCASSLELSWGYTFGSGTRLTVV.

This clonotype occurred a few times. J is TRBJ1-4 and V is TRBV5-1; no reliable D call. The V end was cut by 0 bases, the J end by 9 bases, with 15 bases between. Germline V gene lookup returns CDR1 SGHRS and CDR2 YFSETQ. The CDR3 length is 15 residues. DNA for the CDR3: TGCGCCAGCAGCTTGGAGTCGGGGAGGATGCAAAAACTGTTTTTT. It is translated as CASSLESGRMQKLFF.

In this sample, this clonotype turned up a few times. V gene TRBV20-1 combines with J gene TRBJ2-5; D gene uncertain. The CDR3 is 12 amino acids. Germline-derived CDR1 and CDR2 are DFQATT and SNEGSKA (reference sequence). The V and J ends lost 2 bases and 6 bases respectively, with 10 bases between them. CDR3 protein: CSARPRTQTQYF. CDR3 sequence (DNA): TGCAGTGCTAGACCCAGAACACAGACCCAGTACTTC.

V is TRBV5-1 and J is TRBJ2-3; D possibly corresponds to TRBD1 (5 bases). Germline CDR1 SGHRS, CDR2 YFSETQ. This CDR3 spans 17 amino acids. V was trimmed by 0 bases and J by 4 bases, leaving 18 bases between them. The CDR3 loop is CASSLGWPGPFADTQYF. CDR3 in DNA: TGCGCCAGCAGCTTGGGATGGCCAGGGCCGTTCGCAGATACGCAGTATTTT.

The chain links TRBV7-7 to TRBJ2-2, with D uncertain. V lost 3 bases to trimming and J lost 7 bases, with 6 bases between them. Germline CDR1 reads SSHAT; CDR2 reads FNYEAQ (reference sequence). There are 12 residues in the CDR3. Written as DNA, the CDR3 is TGTGCCAGCAGCTTTAGGGACGGGGAGCTGTTTTTT. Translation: CASSFRDGELFF.

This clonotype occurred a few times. The CDR3 DNA sequence: TGCAGTGCCTCCGGGACGGACACCTACGAGCAGTACTTC. Translating it yields CSASGTDTYEQYF. The genes are TRBV20-1 and TRBJ2-7; D could derive from TRBD1 or TRBD2 (5 bases each). V lost 6 bases, J lost 2 bases, and 14 bases lay in between. Looked up from germline, CDR1 is DFQATT and CDR2 is SNEGSKA (reference sequence). This CDR3 is 13 amino acids long.

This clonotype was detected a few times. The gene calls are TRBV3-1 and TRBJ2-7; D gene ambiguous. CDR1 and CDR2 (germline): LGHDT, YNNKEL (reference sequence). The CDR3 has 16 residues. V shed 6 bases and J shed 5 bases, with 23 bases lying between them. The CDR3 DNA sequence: TGTGCCAGCAGACCGTATCGGATACGCGTGTGGGACGAGCAGTACTTC. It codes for CASRPYRIRVWDEQYF.

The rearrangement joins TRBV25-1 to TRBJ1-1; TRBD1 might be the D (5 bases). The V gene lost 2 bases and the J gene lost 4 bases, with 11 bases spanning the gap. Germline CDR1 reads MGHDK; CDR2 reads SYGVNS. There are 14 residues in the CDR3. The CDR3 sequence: CASSEVGGSTEAFF. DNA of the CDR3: TGTGCCAGCAGTGAAGTCGGGGGGAGCACTGAAGCTTTCTTT.

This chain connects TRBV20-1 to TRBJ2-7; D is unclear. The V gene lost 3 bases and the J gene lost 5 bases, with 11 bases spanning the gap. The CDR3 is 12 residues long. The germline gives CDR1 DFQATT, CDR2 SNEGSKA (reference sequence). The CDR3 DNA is TGCAGTGCTAGGGTAAATCGGCACGAGCAGTACTTC. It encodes CSARVNRHEQYF.

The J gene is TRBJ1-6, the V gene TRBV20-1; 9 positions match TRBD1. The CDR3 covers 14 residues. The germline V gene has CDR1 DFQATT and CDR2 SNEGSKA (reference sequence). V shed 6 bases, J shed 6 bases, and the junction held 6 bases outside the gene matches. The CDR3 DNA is TGCAGTGCGGGGGACAGGGAGTTTAATTCACCCCTCCACTTT. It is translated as CSAGDREFNSPLHF.

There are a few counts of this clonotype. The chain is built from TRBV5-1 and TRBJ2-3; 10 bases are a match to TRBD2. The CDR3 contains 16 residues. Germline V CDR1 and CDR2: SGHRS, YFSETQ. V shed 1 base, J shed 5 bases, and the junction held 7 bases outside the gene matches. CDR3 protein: CASSLYSGRRVDTQYF. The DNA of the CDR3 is TGCGCCAGCAGCTTGTATAGCGGGAGGCGTGTAGATACGCAGTATTTT.

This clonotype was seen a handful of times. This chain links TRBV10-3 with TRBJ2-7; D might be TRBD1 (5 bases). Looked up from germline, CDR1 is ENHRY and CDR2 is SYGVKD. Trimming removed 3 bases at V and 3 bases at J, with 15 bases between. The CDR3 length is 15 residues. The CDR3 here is CAISDREFGVYEQYF. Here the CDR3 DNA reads TGTGCCATCAGTGACAGGGAATTCGGCGTCTACGAGCAGTACTTC.

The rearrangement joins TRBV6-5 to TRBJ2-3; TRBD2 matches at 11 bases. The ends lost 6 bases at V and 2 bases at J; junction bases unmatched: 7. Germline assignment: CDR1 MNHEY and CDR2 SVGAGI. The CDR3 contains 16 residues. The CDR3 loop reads CASSPQLAGVTDTQYF. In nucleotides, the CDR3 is TGTGCCAGCAGCCCTCAACTAGCGGGGGTCACAGATACGCAGTATTTT.

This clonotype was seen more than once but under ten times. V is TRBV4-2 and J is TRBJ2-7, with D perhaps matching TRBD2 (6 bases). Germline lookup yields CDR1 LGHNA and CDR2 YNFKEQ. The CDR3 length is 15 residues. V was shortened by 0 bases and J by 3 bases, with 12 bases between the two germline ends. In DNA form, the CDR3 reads TGTGCCAGCAGCCAAGATTACGGGAGTGGCTACGAGCAGTACTTC. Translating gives CASSQDYGSGYEQYF.

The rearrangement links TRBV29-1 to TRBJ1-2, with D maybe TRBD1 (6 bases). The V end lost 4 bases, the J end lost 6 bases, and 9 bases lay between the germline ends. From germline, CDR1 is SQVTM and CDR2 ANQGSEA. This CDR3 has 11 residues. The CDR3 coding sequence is TGCAGCGTTGCCAGGGGCCATGGCTACACCTTC. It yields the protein CSVARGHGYTF.

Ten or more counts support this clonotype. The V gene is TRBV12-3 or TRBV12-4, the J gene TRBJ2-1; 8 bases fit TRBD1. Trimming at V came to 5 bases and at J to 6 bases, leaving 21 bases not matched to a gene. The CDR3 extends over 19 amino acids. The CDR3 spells CASSVTPDRGGVGGNEQFF. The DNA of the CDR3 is TGTGCCAGCAGTGTCACCCCCGACAGGGGTGGAGTTGGGGGCAATGAGCAGTTCTTC.